This TCR beta chain was sequenced during a study of T cell responses to AZD1222 COVID-19 vaccine. Looking at the study overall: Pooled samples include second doses given at about 4 or 12 weeks. Broader study findings: Donors skewed white British and female; clonal diversity was possibly underestimated. Just five to seven AZD1222 recipients tested seropositive at baseline. There were vaccine-associated CD4 TCRs across spike, dominant at 160-218 and 743-854.

The repertoire was sequenced with immunoSEQ multiplex PCR; TCRdb's copy has only in-frame clones and lacks some. The profile shows 150,000 or so clones, approximately 89% of them singletons. J lost 6 bases, V lost 3 bases, and 6 bases had no gene match. CDR3 length: 15 amino acids. Germline V CDR1 and CDR2: MDHEN, SYDVKM. Details on this clone: Its antigen is undetermined.

The TCR was taken from an adult in good health. Sequences were derived from peripheral blood, sampled on day 0 of AZD1222 vaccination. The genes are TRBV28 and TRBJ2-1; 9 nucleotides agree with TRBD1. CDR3 region: CASSFLGQGGNEQFF. CDR3 nucleotides: TGTGCCAGCAGTTTCCTGGGACAGGGAGGCAATGAGCAGTTCTTC.